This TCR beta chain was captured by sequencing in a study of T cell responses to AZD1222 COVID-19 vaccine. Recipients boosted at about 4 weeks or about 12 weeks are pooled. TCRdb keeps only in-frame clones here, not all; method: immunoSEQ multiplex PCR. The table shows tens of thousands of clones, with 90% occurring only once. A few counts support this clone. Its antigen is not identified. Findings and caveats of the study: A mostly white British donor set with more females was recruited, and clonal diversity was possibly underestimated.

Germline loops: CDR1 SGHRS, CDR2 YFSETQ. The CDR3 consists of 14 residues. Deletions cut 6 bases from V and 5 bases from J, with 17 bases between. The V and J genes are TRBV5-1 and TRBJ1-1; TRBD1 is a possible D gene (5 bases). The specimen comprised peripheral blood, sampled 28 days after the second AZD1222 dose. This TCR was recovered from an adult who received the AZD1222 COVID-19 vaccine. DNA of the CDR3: TGCGCCAGCACCCTCCAGGGATCGGTGACTGAAGCTTTCTTT. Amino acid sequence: CASTLQGSVTEAFF.